This TCR beta chain was identified during a study of response to subunit inactivated influenza vaccine. For this clonotype: Its target is unknown.

One entry per CDR3 protein, called by TCRdb with MiXCR from the RT-PCR reads. The sample has about 580,000 distinct CDR3 sequences, 12% to 15% seen once; the top ten hold approximately 12%. Study findings and constraints: Few new T cells, the authors suggested, are recruited by each seasonal influenza vaccination.

The source material was PBMCs from blood, sampled about 13 days after vaccination. This receptor was taken from a man in his fifties or sixties who received an inactivated influenza vaccine.

CDR3 residues: CASSFAVGQGNEKLFF. CDR3 DNA: TGTGCCAGCAGCTTCGCTGTAGGACAGGGGAATGAAAAACTGTTTTTT. This chain uses TRBV7-6 with TRBJ1-4; 9 bases map to TRBD1. The germline CDR1 and CDR2 sequences are SGHVS and FNYEAQ. This CDR3 comprises 16 residues. Trimming took 3 bases from V and 5 from J; bases not matched to a gene: 7.